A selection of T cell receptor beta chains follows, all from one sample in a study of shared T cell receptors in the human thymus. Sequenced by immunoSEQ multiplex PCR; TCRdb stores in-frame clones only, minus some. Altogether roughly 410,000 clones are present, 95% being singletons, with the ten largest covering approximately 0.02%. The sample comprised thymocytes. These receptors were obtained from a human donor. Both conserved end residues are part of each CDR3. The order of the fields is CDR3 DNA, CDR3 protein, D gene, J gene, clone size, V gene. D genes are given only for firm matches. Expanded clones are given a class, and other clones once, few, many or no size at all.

CDR3 DNA: TGTGCCAGCAGTCCGGTAGGACAGGTATTCGGCTACACCTTC; CDR3 protein: CASSPVGQVFGYTF; D gene: TRBD1; J gene: TRBJ1-2; clone size: -; V gene: TRBV6-1
CDR3 DNA: TGTGCCAGCAGCACCCGGGACAGGGGAAAGACAGATACGCAGTATTTT; CDR3 protein: CASSTRDRGKTDTQYF; D gene: TRBD1; J gene: TRBJ2-3; clone size: -; V gene: TRBV11-3
CDR3 DNA: TGCGCCAGCAGTGAGTCGGACAGGGAGGGCAATCAGCCCCAGCATTTT; CDR3 protein: CASSESDREGNQPQHF; D gene: TRBD1; J gene: TRBJ1-5; clone size: -; V gene: TRBV10-2
CDR3 DNA: TGTGCCACCAGCGGGGACGGCCCCGATTGGGGGACCGGGGAGCTGTTTTTT; CDR3 protein: CATSGDGPDWGTGELFF; D gene: -; J gene: TRBJ2-2; clone size: -; V gene: TRBV15
CDR3 DNA: TGTGCCAGCAGCTTAGTCGGACTAGCGGGAGACCAATACAATGAGCAGTTCTTC; CDR3 protein: CASSLVGLAGDQYNEQFF; D gene: TRBD2; J gene: TRBJ2-1; clone size: -; V gene: TRBV7-9
CDR3 DNA: TGTGCCAGCAGTCCCTGGGACTCGTACGAGCAGTACTTC; CDR3 protein: CASSPWDSYEQYF; D gene: -; J gene: TRBJ2-7; clone size: -; V gene: TRBV6-5
CDR3 DNA: TGTGCCAGCAGTCACGGGGGGGACGCTGAAGCTTTCTTT; CDR3 protein: CASSHGGDAEAFF; D gene: -; J gene: TRBJ1-1; clone size: -; V gene: TRBV28
CDR3 DNA: TGCACCAGGGTATCCTACGAGCAGTACTTC; CDR3 protein: CTRVSYEQYF; D gene: -; J gene: TRBJ2-7; clone size: -; V gene: TRBV10-1
CDR3 DNA: TGTGCCAGCAGCCAAGCCGAAGTCGGTGGGGGGGCAGGTGGGCTGTTTTTT; CDR3 protein: CASSQAEVGGGAGGLFF; D gene: -; J gene: TRBJ2-2; clone size: -; V gene: TRBV14
CDR3 DNA: TGTGCCAGCACCCGAATCGGAACTAGCGGTAACAATGAGCAGTTCTTC; CDR3 protein: CASTRIGTSGNNEQFF; D gene: TRBD2; J gene: TRBJ2-1; clone size: -; V gene: TRBV7-6
CDR3 DNA: TGCGCCAGCAGCTTCCGGAGCTCCTATAATTCACCCCTCCACTTT; CDR3 protein: CASSFRSSYNSPLHF; D gene: -; J gene: TRBJ1-6; clone size: once; V gene: TRBV5-1
CDR3 DNA: TGTGCCAGCAGCCAAGGGGGATCGAGGATAGCTAACTATGGCTACACCTTC; CDR3 protein: CASSQGGSRIANYGYTF; D gene: -; J gene: TRBJ1-2; clone size: -; V gene: TRBV11-1
CDR3 DNA: TGTGCCAGCAGCCCCTATCACTCAGGGGGCGCTCCATACAATGAGCAGTTCTTC; CDR3 protein: CASSPYHSGGAPYNEQFF; D gene: TRBD1; J gene: TRBJ2-1; clone size: -; V gene: TRBV11-1